The sequence of this T cell receptor beta chain was determined in a study of blood T cell repertoires in COVID-19. Overall study context: Samples of COVID-19 (acute and convalescent) were obtained from the United States, Italy and Spain. T cells, B-cell-depleted T cells, or PBMCs supplied cDNA or gDNA.

Authors' analysis steps: Estimates of nucleated cell counts were drawn from the amplification of reference gene primers. Some clones are missing from TCRdb's copy, which holds only in-frame ones; the method was immunoSEQ multiplex PCR. D and trimming come from the DNA, and the V and J calls and clone size come from that table. The sample holds about 47,000 clones; 80% to 85% are singletons and the top ten take roughly 13%. V lost 3 bases and J 2 bases, leaving 10 bases between the germline ends. CDR1 is MDHEN and CDR2 is SYDVKM in the germline V gene. This CDR3 has 14 residues. What was sequenced was peripheral blood. The sequence derives from a human donor with acute or convalescent COVID-19. The donor label of this sample is uncertain. The chain combines TRBV28 with TRBJ1-1, with D unresolved. CDR3: CASSFPQYNTEAFF. The CDR3 DNA follows: TGTGCCAGCAGTTTCCCTCAGTACAACACTGAAGCTTTCTTT.